The text below deals with one TCR beta chain. The sample comes from a study of shared clonotypes between healthy human individuals. V was trimmed by 5 bases and J by 6 bases, leaving 8 bases between them. Germline CDR1 is SGHTA and CDR2 is FQGTGA. The CDR3 is 12 residues long. Using immunoSEQ multiplex PCR, the repertoire was profiled, and TCRdb retains in-frame clones only, with some absent. The profile shows a few million clones, about nine tenths of them singletons. The sequence derives from a young man in good health. Some clones in this sample may be carry-over from other donors' samples. The material sequenced was naive CD4+ T cells from PBMCs. The subset was: CD45RA+ positively selected. J is TRBJ2-1 and V is TRBV7-3; D gene ambiguous. The CDR3 spells CASSAQGNEQFF. In DNA, the CDR3 is TGTGCCAGCAGCGCCCAAGGCAATGAGCAGTTCTTC. Supplemented by reference TRBV7-3 and TRBJ2-1, the full variable domain reads GAGVSQTPSNKVTEKGKYVELRCDPISGHTALYWYRQSLGQGPEFLIYFQGTGAADDSGLPNDRFFAVRPEGSVSTLKIQRTERGDSAVYLCASSAQGNEQFFGPGTRLTVL.